The following is a TCR beta chain sequence with its context. Indicated time point: peripheral blood 6 weeks after treatment start. This entry belongs to a study of PD-L1 blockade in urothelial cancer. Study-wide context: Of approximately 30 patients, around 25 were males with bladder-origin urothelial cancer.

The authors spiked synthetic TCR analog templates into each PCR. Using immunoSEQ multiplex PCR, the repertoire was profiled, and TCRdb retains in-frame clones only, with some absent. The table lists about 76,000 clones, 75% to 95% of them singletons. With 6 bases clipped from V and 3 bases from J, the junction kept 0 bases outside the gene matches. Germline assignment: CDR1 SQVTM and CDR2 ANQGSEA. The CDR3 is 13 residues long. The chain couples TRBV29-1 to TRBJ2-2, with TRBD1 matching 11 bases. The TCR originated in a woman of 80 years or more with urothelial cancer. The sequencing here drew on PBMCs, taken around atezolizumab (anti-PD-L1) treatment. The CDR3 coding sequence is TGCAGCGTGGACAGGGGGCACACCGGGGAGCTGTTTTTT. It encodes CSVDRGHTGELFF.